These 14 T cell receptor beta chains came from one sample sequenced in a study of blood T cell repertoires in COVID-19 (dated by TCRdb to the early 2020s). Library method: the immunoSEQ multiplex PCR assay. TCRdb stores this immuneACCESS table with in-frame sequences only. Part of the clones is absent; in the studies checked, under half of the shortfall reflects unresolved V genes, and no reason is known for the rest. A total of 150,000 to 200,000 clones appear in this sample, roughly 87% of them only once. The ten largest clonotypes hold 3.9% of the sample. The specimen sequenced was peripheral blood. Receptor source: a woman aged 60-70 years who had recovered from COVID-19.

The V and J genes are TRBV3-1 (or the pseudogene TRBV3-2) and TRBJ1-2; 7 bases align to TRBD1. V was clipped by 4 bases and J by 1 base; unmatched bases: 9. Per the germline V gene, CDR1 is LGHDT and CDR2 is YNNKEL (reference sequence). This CDR3 contains 16 residues. The CDR3 spells CASSPYRDRVNYGYTF. The CDR3 DNA is TGTGCCAGCAGCCCCTATCGCGACAGGGTTAACTATGGCTACACCTTC.

This rearrangement joins TRBV7-8 to TRBJ1-6, with D maybe TRBD1 (6 bases). Trimming removed 5 bases from V and 7 bases from J, with 9 bases in between. The CDR3 has 13 amino acids. Germline CDR1 and CDR2: SGHVS and FQNEAQ. This chain's CDR3 is CASSRQGNSPLHF. In DNA form, the CDR3 reads TGTGCCAGCAGCCGTCAGGGGAATTCACCCCTCCACTTT.

V is TRBV19 and J is TRBJ2-2; 9 nucleotides match TRBD2. The CDR3 is made up of 18 amino acids. Germline V gene data show CDR1 as LNHDA and CDR2 as SQIVND (reference sequence). Losses at the gene ends were 6 bases for V and 5 bases for J; bases not matched to a gene: 16. This chain's CDR3 is CASSIYLWGLAETGELFF. The DNA of the CDR3 is TGTGCCAGTAGCATCTATCTGTGGGGACTAGCAGAGACCGGGGAGCTGTTTTTT.

The chain recombines TRBV5-4 with TRBJ2-4; 9 bases align to TRBD2. Germline lookup yields CDR1 SGHNT and CDR2 YYREEE (reference sequence). This CDR3 is built from 15 residues. The V segment lost 3 bases and the J segment 10 bases; nucleotides outside the gene matches: 11. CDR3 sequence: CASSSPGGTSKIQYF. CDR3 nucleotides: TGTGCCAGCAGCTCCCCTGGTGGGACTAGCAAAATTCAGTACTTC.

The chain recombines TRBV24-1 with TRBJ1-2, with 10 bases aligning to TRBD1. Per germline, CDR1 KGHDR and CDR2 SFDVKD. Trimming removed 4 bases from V and 8 bases from J; junction bases left unmatched: 3. CDR3 size: 13 residues. The CDR3 protein is CATSDRTGGGYTF. CDR3 nucleotides: TGTGCCACCAGTGACCGGACAGGGGGAGGCTACACCTTC.

The chain has TRBV28 and TRBJ1-1; perhaps TRBD1 as D (5 bases). V was clipped by 0 bases and J by 1 base, with 12 bases between them. The CDR3 is made up of 16 amino acids. Germline values: CDR1 MDHEN, CDR2 SYDVKM. CDR3 region: CASSLWGGTTNTEAFF. The CDR3 DNA reads TGTGCCAGCAGTTTATGGGGAGGGACCACGAACACTGAAGCTTTCTTT.

The V gene is TRBV5-5, the J gene TRBJ2-3; D gene ambiguous. The length of the CDR3 is 14 residues. Germline CDR1 and CDR2: SGHKS and YYEKEE (reference sequence). The ends were cut back, 1 base at V and 3 bases at J, with 9 bases in the middle. The CDR3 nucleotides read TGTGCCAGCAGCTTGTTCGGTACTACAGATACGCAGTATTTT. Its protein is CASSLFGTTDTQYF.

This clone has just one count. This rearrangement joins TRBV11-2 to TRBJ1-2, with D maybe TRBD1 (6 bases). With 0 bases removed from V and 8 bases from J, the gap between germline ends came to 10 bases. This CDR3 has 13 residues. Germline V gene sequence: CDR1 SGHAT, CDR2 FQNNGV. The CDR3 protein is CASSLEGGKGYTF. In DNA, the CDR3 is TGTGCCAGCAGCTTAGAAGGGGGAAAAGGCTACACCTTC.

The rearrangement links TRBV28 to TRBJ2-7, with a weak D call TRBD2 (5 bases). The V gene's germline CDR1 is MDHEN and CDR2 SYDVKM. Between the trimmed V and J ends, which lost 8 bases and 2 bases, there was a span of 13 bases. This CDR3 region has 13 residues. The CDR3: CASSRGAPYEQYF. In DNA form, the CDR3 reads TGTGCCAGCTCCCGGGGAGCACCCTACGAGCAGTACTTC.

The chain uses TRBV28 and TRBJ1-5, with TRBD1 identical over 7 bases. CDR3 length: 15 amino acids. Germline CDR1 is MDHEN and CDR2 is SYDVKM. J was trimmed by 3 bases and V by 1 base; bases with no gene match: 3. CDR3 residues: CASSLYRGNNQPQHF. CDR3 DNA: TGTGCCAGCAGTTTATACAGGGGAAACAATCAGCCCCAGCATTTT.

This rearrangement joins TRBV5-1 to TRBJ2-3; 10 bases are a match to TRBD2. There are 18 residues in the CDR3. The germline V gene encodes CDR1 SGHRS and CDR2 YFSETQ. V was pared by 0 bases and J by 0 bases, with 7 bases of the junction left unmatched. The CDR3 DNA follows: TGCGCCAGCAGCTTGGGTCTAGCGGGGGTTCGTAGCACAGATACGCAGTATTTT. Amino acids: CASSLGLAGVRSTDTQYF.

The chain uses TRBV20-1 and TRBJ1-1, with D perhaps TRBD1 (5 bases). CDR3 length equals 15 residues. Trimming left V 3 bases short and J 2 bases short, with 16 bases between. CDR1 and CDR2 from the germline V gene are DFQATT and SNEGSKA (reference sequence). CDR3 coding DNA: TGCAGTGCTAGTATCCCCCAGGGATTAAACACTGAAGCTTTCTTT. The encoded protein is CSASIPQGLNTEAFF.

This clone has a single count. The genes are TRBV5-5 and TRBJ1-6; D not certain. The CDR3 is made up of 15 amino acids. Germline CDR1 SGHKS, CDR2 YYEKEE (reference sequence). With 3 bases removed from V and 3 bases from J, the gap between germline ends came to 10 bases. The CDR3 coding sequence is TGTGCCAGCAGCTACGCTCAGGACTATAATTCACCCCTCCACTTT. It translates to CASSYAQDYNSPLHF.

The CDR3 coding sequence is TGCGCCAGCAGCCAAGATTTCAGGGTGGAGACCCAGTACTTC. It codes for CASSQDFRVETQYF. The V call is TRBV4-3, the J call TRBJ2-5; D perhaps matches TRBD1 (5 bases). The V gene lost 0 bases and the J gene lost 5 bases, with 10 bases spanning the gap. Germline-derived CDR1 and CDR2 are LGHNA and YSLEER. This CDR3 spans 14 amino acids.